A selection of T cell receptor beta chains follows, all from one sample in a study of T cells in Graves' hyperthyroidism and ophthalmopathy. TCRdb ran MiXCR on the multiplex PCR reads and lists one entry per CDR3 protein. The sample lists about 600,000 distinct CDR3 sequences, about 14% occurring once. The sample was blood. These receptors all stem from a woman younger than 30 with Graves' ophthalmopathy. CDR3s include the opening cysteine and the closing phenylalanine or tryptophan. A D gene is named only where the DNA matches it firmly. Rows give clone size only sometimes, using once, few, many, or a class for an expanded clone.

>TRBJ2-5|TRBV9|few|TRBD1
TGTGCCAGCAGCGTACGCGACAGGGGTCAAGAGACCCAGTACTTC
CASSVRDRGQETQYF
>TRBJ2-7|TRBV5-1|-|TRBD2
TGCGCCAGCAGCTTGCCCACATTTGGGGCGGGAGCGTACGAGCAGTACTTC
CASSLPTFGAGAYEQYF
>TRBJ2-4|TRBV11-2|many|-
TGTGCCAGCAGCTTAGGGCAGGGTACAGCCAAAAACATTCAGTACTTC
CASSLGQGTAKNIQYF
>TRBJ1-5|TRBV19|few|-
TGTGCCAGTAGTATCCAGTGGGGAAGCAATCAGCCCCAGCATTTT
CASSIQWGSNQPQHF
>TRBJ2-5|TRBV27|many|-
TGTGCCAGCACCCTGGGGCAGAACCAGTACTTC
CASTLGQNQYF
>TRBJ1-1|TRBV12-3/TRBV12-4|many|-
TGTGCCAGCAGCCCTAACGGGCCAGGACAAGGAAAAGCTTTCTTT
CASSPNGPGQGKAFF
>TRBJ1-1|TRBV10-3|many|-
TGTGCCATCAGTGAGTCAGGAGAAGCTTTCTTT
CAISESGEAFF
>TRBJ2-7|TRBV19|many|TRBD1
TGTGCCAGTAGTCCGGGACAGGGGGACTACGAGCAGTACTTC
CASSPGQGDYEQYF
>TRBJ2-7|TRBV7-2|many|-
TGTGCCAGCAGCTTAGTGTCAGGGTCTGGGTCCTACGAGCAGTACTTC
CASSLVSGSGSYEQYF
>TRBJ2-1|TRBV13|many|-
TGTGCCAGCAGCTTAGGCCTACAGACCTCCTACAATGAGCAGTTCTTC
CASSLGLQTSYNEQFF
>TRBJ2-5|TRBV4-3|-|-
TGCGCCAGCAGCCATGGATACCCGAAAGAGACCCAGTACTTC
CASSHGYPKETQYF
>TRBJ2-3|TRBV6-6|many|TRBD2
TGTGCCAGCAGTTACTCCCTGGGACTAGCAGGAGATACGCAGTATTTT
CASSYSLGLAGDTQYF
>TRBJ2-5|TRBV5-1|few|TRBD2
TGCGCCAGCAGTCATGGACTAGCGGGAGCCCCGGAACAAGAGACCCAGTACTTC
CASSHGLAGAPEQETQYF
>TRBJ2-5|TRBV11-1|many|-
TGTGCCAGCAGCTTAATCGAAGAGACCCAGTACTTC
CASSLIEETQYF
>TRBJ1-2|TRBV3-1|many|-
TGTGCCAGCAGCCAAGGATTAGGGAACTATGGCTACACCTTC
CASSQGLGNYGYTF
>TRBJ2-1|TRBV3-1|many|-
TGTGCCAGCAGCCTTACGGGAAGCTCCTACAATGAGCAGTTCTTC
CASSLTGSSYNEQFF
>TRBJ2-2|TRBV29-1|many|TRBD2
TGCAGCGTTGAAGACTTTGCGGGTAGCGGGAGCCCGAACACCGGGGAGCTGTTTTTT
CSVEDFAGSGSPNTGELFF
>TRBJ2-1|TRBV20-1|-|TRBD2
TGCAGTGCTAGTGGGACTAGCGGGAGCGCGTATGAGCAGTTCTTC
CSASGTSGSAYEQFF
>TRBJ2-1|TRBV11-3|few|-
TGTGCCAGCAGTGCCTCTTATGGGGGGAATGAGCAGTTCTTC
CASSASYGGNEQFF
>TRBJ1-2|TRBV29-1|many|TRBD1
TGCAGCGTTGAAGTCTATTGGGGGGACAGTTTAACGGGTGGCTACACCTTC
CSVEVYWGDSLTGGYTF
>TRBJ1-2|TRBV28|many|-
TGTGCCAGCAGTCTCCAAGACTATGGCTACACCTTC
CASSLQDYGYTF
>TRBJ2-7|TRBV30|-|TRBD2
TGTGCCTGGAGTGTTCCCAGCGGGGGTCGGGGCTCCTACGAGCAGTACTTC
CAWSVPSGGRGSYEQYF
>TRBJ2-7|TRBV6-1|many|TRBD2
TGTGCCAGCAGTCCCGGGACTAGCGGGAAAGGTCCCTACGAGCAGTACTTC
CASSPGTSGKGPYEQYF
>TRBJ2-2|TRBV30|many|TRBD1
TGTGCCTGGGCAGGGGGCAATACCGGGGAGCTGTTTTTT
CAWAGGNTGELFF
>TRBJ1-2|TRBV20-1|many|TRBD1
TGCAGTGCTAGTACACAGGGGTATGGCTACACCTTC
CSASTQGYGYTF
>TRBJ2-7|TRBV11-1|few|TRBD2
TGTGCCAGCAGCGACGTTGCCGCGGGGGGCAGGGAGTCCTACGAGCAGTACTTC
CASSDVAAGGRESYEQYF
>TRBJ2-7|TRBV4-3|many|-
TGCGCCAGCAGCCAAGATAGGGCGGCTTCCGGATCCTACGAGCAGTACTTC
CASSQDRAASGSYEQYF
>TRBJ2-1|TRBV27|many|TRBD2
TGTGCCAGCAGTTTAGCGGGACTAGCGGGAGATGAGCAGTTCTTC
CASSLAGLAGDEQFF
>TRBJ2-1|TRBV20-1|many|-
TGCAGTGCTAGTTCGGACAGTACCTACAATGAGCAGTTCTTC
CSASSDSTYNEQFF
>TRBJ2-7|TRBV29-1|few|TRBD1
TGCAGCGTTGGGACAGGGGGCTCCTACGAGCAGTACTTC
CSVGTGGSYEQYF
>TRBJ2-7|TRBV12-3/TRBV12-4|few|TRBD1
TGTGCCCTTGGGCGGACAGGGAACTACGAGCAGTACTTC
CALGRTGNYEQYF
>TRBJ1-1|TRBV6-2/TRBV6-3|many|-
TGTGCCAGCAGTTATGGGGCCCTCCGCAGGGGCCCAGGTCGCACTGAAGCTTTCTTT
CASSYGALRRGPGRTEAFF
>TRBJ1-1|TRBV6-2/TRBV6-3|many|TRBD1
TGTGCCAGCAGGAACTACGCCAGGGGACAGGGTGGCACTGAAGCTTTCTTT
CASRNYARGQGGTEAFF
>TRBJ2-3|TRBV4-1|few|-
TGCGCCAGCAGCCAACAACAGACAGATACGCAGTATTTT
CASSQQQTDTQYF
>TRBJ2-2|TRBV27|few|-
TGTGCCAGCAGTCCCCCCCCAAGCGCTACGAACACCGGGGAGCTGTTTTTT
CASSPPPSATNTGELFF
>TRBJ2-1|TRBV20-1|many|TRBD2
TGCAGTGCTACCCGTAGCGGGAGGGCGTCTGAGCAGTTCTTC
CSATRSGRASEQFF
>TRBJ1-4|TRBV29-1|-|-
TGCAGCGTTGAGTCAGACTTTAATGAAAAACTGTTTTTT
CSVESDFNEKLFF
>TRBJ2-5|TRBV6-1|many|TRBD2
TGTGCCAGCAGTGGACTAGCGGGAGGGGTTCAGACCCAGTACTTC
CASSGLAGGVQTQYF
>TRBJ1-4|TRBV6-1|few|-
TGTGCCAGCAGAGGAACGGCAAATGAAAAACTGTTTTTT
CASRGTANEKLFF
>TRBJ2-5|TRBV20-1|-|-
TGCAGTGCTAGACTCGACGCCGGGGGAGAGACCCAGTACTTC
CSARLDAGGETQYF
>TRBJ2-3|TRBV2|many|TRBD2
TGTGCCAGCGGGCCCGCTAGCGGGGGCACAGATACGCAGTATTTT
CASGPASGGTDTQYF
>TRBJ1-4|TRBV7-9|-|-
TGTGCCAGCAGCCCGGCAGGAGTAGATAATGAAAAACTGTTTTTT
CASSPAGVDNEKLFF
>TRBJ2-3|TRBV27|many|TRBD2
TGTGCCAGCAGTTTATCAGGGAGGCCGGGACTAGCGGGAGTGGATACGCAGTATTTT
CASSLSGRPGLAGVDTQYF
>TRBJ2-7|TRBV28|many|-
TGTGCCAGCAGTTTCCACTCCTACGAGCAGTACTTC
CASSFHSYEQYF
>TRBJ1-5|TRBV6-2/TRBV6-3|few|-
TGTGCCAGCAGTTACTCGTGGGGCGAGCCCCAGCATTTT
CASSYSWGEPQHF
>TRBJ1-5|TRBV3-1|many|-
TGTGCCAGCAGTCCTCCCCGAAATGCGAGCAATCAGCCCCAGCATTTT
CASSPPRNASNQPQHF
>TRBJ2-3|TRBV12-3/TRBV12-4|many|TRBD2
TGTGCCAGCAGGCCTAGCGGGAGGGGTACTAGCACAGATACGCAGTATTTT
CASRPSGRGTSTDTQYF
>TRBJ2-1|TRBV9|many|-
TGTGCCAGCAGCGTAGTGGGGAGGACGGATTCCTACAATGAGCAGTTCTTC
CASSVVGRTDSYNEQFF
>TRBJ1-1|TRBV5-1|many|-
TGCGCCAGCAGCCCGCGGACAGTGGGGACTGAAGCTTTCTTT
CASSPRTVGTEAFF
>TRBJ2-7|TRBV25-1|many|-
TGTGCCAGCAGTGAACCGGACAGCTCCTACGAGCAGTACTTC
CASSEPDSSYEQYF
>TRBJ2-3|TRBV30|many|-
TGTGCCTGGACCGGGATAGATACGCAGTATTTT
CAWTGIDTQYF
>TRBJ1-5|TRBV12-3/TRBV12-4|few|-
TGTGCCAGCAGTCCTCTGGGACGGCAACCAGGGCAGCCCCAGCATTTT
CASSPLGRQPGQPQHF
>TRBJ2-7|TRBV28|many|TRBD2
TGTGCCAGCAGGGCAAGGCTAGCGGGTATGGAGTCCTACGAGCAGTACTTC
CASRARLAGMESYEQYF
>TRBJ2-7|TRBV7-8|many|-
TGTGCCAGCAGCTTATTGGGAGCGGAAAACTACGAGCAGTACTTC
CASSLLGAENYEQYF
>TRBJ2-7|TRBV6-4|-|-
TGTGCCAGCAGTGACGCGGCGAGCGAGCAGTACTTC
CASSDAASEQYF
>TRBJ2-1|TRBV12-3/TRBV12-4|many|TRBD2
TGTGCCAGCAGTCCGTTAGGGCTAGCGGGAATCAATGAGCAGTTCTTC
CASSPLGLAGINEQFF
>TRBJ2-7|TRBV29-1|many|TRBD2
TGCAGCGCATTGGGACAGCAGACTAGCGGAGCCTCCTACGAGCAGTACTTC
CSALGQQTSGASYEQYF
>TRBJ2-3|TRBV9|many|TRBD2
TGTGCCAGCAGTGTACCTCCTAGCGGGAATACGCAGTATTTT
CASSVPPSGNTQYF
>TRBJ2-7|TRBV4-3|-|-
TGCGCCAGCAGCCAAGATCGGCGCGGGCCCTCCTACGAGCAGTACTTC
CASSQDRRGPSYEQYF